This passage covers 22 T cell receptor beta chains from one sample sequenced in a study of blood T cell repertoires in COVID-19. TCRdb's table, derived via immunoSEQ multiplex PCR, lists solely in-frame clones and lacks some. The sample lists about 200,000 clones, roughly 73% seen once, with approximately 3% in the top ten. Sequenced input: peripheral blood. The source is a woman older than 75 with active or convalescent COVID-19.

The gene calls are TRBV2 and TRBJ2-2; D is ambiguous. With 7 bases removed from V and 3 bases from J, the gap between germline ends came to 12 bases. This CDR3 region has 14 residues. From germline, CDR1 is SNHLY and CDR2 FYNNEI. In DNA, the CDR3 is TGTGCCAGCACCTTGCATTCGGACACCGGGGAGCTGTTTTTT. Amino acid sequence: CASTLHSDTGELFF.

The chain recombines TRBV28 with TRBJ2-1; D gene unclear. CDR1 and CDR2 from the germline V gene are MDHEN and SYDVKM. The V and J ends lost 2 bases and 9 bases respectively, with 8 bases between them. The CDR3 consists of 12 residues. The CDR3 is CASSLSPVEQFF. The CDR3 nucleotides are TGTGCCAGCAGTTTAAGCCCCGTTGAGCAGTTCTTC.

The V call is TRBV11-2, the J call TRBJ2-5; 7 bases align to TRBD2. The CDR3 length is 14 residues. With 1 base clipped from V and 5 bases from J, the junction kept 4 bases outside the gene matches. Germline CDR1 is SGHAT and CDR2 is FQNNGV. The CDR3 loop is CASSLVGGFETQYF. The CDR3, as DNA: TGTGCCAGCAGCTTAGTGGGAGGGTTTGAGACCCAGTACTTC.

CDR3 in amino acids: CATSRDLAGYEQYF. As DNA, the CDR3 is TGTGCCACCAGCAGAGATTTAGCGGGTTACGAGCAGTACTTC. This chain connects TRBV15 to TRBJ2-7; 7 nucleotides align to TRBD2. Trimming cost V 0 bases and J 4 bases; bases outside gene matches: 3. Per germline, CDR1 LNHNV and CDR2 YYDKDF (reference sequence). The CDR3 runs to 14 residues.

The chain is built from TRBV19 and TRBJ2-6; 8 nucleotides line up with TRBD1. The germline CDR1 and CDR2 sequences are LNHDA and SQIVND (reference sequence). This CDR3 has 14 amino acids. Trimming took 8 bases from V and 2 from J; bases not matched to a gene: 2. The CDR3 DNA is TGTGCCAGTGGACAGGGTGCTGGGGCCAACGTCCTGACTTTC. The encoded protein is CASGQGAGANVLTF.

CDR3 DNA: TGCGCCAGCAGCCTCCCGGGGACAGGGGTTCATGAGCAGTTCTTC. Translated, it gives CASSLPGTGVHEQFF. The chain joins TRBV4-3 to TRBJ2-1, with 10 bases identical to TRBD1. V trimming: 4 bases; J trimming: 8 bases; junction bases outside the gene matches: 8. The CDR3 is 15 amino acids. CDR1 and CDR2 from the germline V gene are LGHNA and YSLEER.

The V gene is TRBV30, the J gene TRBJ2-7; the D gene is possibly TRBD1 (6 bases). Trimming left V 5 bases short and J 3 bases short, with 8 bases between. The CDR3 contains 11 residues. The V gene's germline CDR1 is GTSNPN and CDR2 SVGIG (reference sequence). The CDR3 is CAWGQNYEQYF. CDR3 in DNA: TGTGCCTGGGGACAGAACTACGAGCAGTACTTC.

This chain joins TRBV5-1 and TRBJ2-3; the D is unclear. V lost 1 base to trimming and J lost 0 bases, with 6 bases between them. CDR1 is SGHRS and CDR2 is YFSETQ in the germline V gene. The CDR3 totals 14 residues. The CDR3 bases are TGCGCCAGCAGCTTGCTCCAGAGCACAGATACGCAGTATTTT. Its protein product is CASSLLQSTDTQYF. The entire variable domain, with the rest obtained from reference TRBV5-1 and TRBJ2-3, is as follows: KAGVTQTPRYLIKTRGQQVTLSCSPISGHRSVSWYQQTPGQGLQFLFEYFSETQRNKGNFPGRFSGRQFSNSRSEMNVSTLELGDSALYLCASSLLQSTDTQYFGPGTRLTVL.

The chain couples TRBV6-5 to TRBJ2-7; D is unclear. V was trimmed by 5 bases and J by 0 bases, leaving 11 bases between them. The CDR3 loop spans 14 amino acids. In germline, CDR1 is MNHEY, CDR2 SVGAGI. The CDR3 sequence is CASSRFGLSYEQYF. CDR3 DNA sequence: TGTGCCAGCAGTCGGTTCGGTCTCTCCTACGAGCAGTACTTC.

The V call is TRBV7-2, the J call TRBJ2-7; the D gene is possibly TRBD2 (5 bases). Germline V lookup: CDR1 SGHTA, CDR2 FQGNSA. Between the trimmed V and J ends, which lost 6 bases and 0 bases, there was a span of 9 bases. CDR3 length equals 13 residues. CDR3 region: CASRMSGSYEQYF. In DNA, the CDR3 is TGTGCCAGCAGGATGAGCGGCTCCTACGAGCAGTACTTC.

The table lists this clone with a few counts. The chain joins TRBV2 to TRBJ1-5; no clear D. The CDR3 is 13 amino acids. CDR1 is SNHLY and CDR2 is FYNNEI in the germline V gene. V was pared by 5 bases and J by 11 bases, with 16 bases between. The CDR3 region has the DNA TGTGCCAGCAGTTCCCCCATTGTTCGGTCCCAGCATTTT. Translating gives CASSSPIVRSQHF.

The sample holds many counts of this clone. This chain's CDR3 is CASSQLTGRGETQYF. The CDR3 coding sequence is TGTGCCAGCAGTCAGTTGACAGGCCGGGGAGAGACCCAGTACTTC. The V and J genes are TRBV6-6 and TRBJ2-5; D might be TRBD1 (6 bases). This CDR3 is 15 amino acids long. V gave up 5 bases and J gave up 4 bases, with 17 bases separating them. The germline gives CDR1 MNHNY, CDR2 SVGAGI (reference sequence).

A word on this clone: The sample carries other DNA sequences with the same CDR3. The CDR3 protein is CASSLGQVNEKLFF. The CDR3, as DNA: TGCGCCAGCAGCTTGGGACAGGTGAATGAAAAACTGTTTTTT. The V call is TRBV5-1, the J call TRBJ1-4, with TRBD1 as a possible D gene (6 bases). Germline-derived CDR1 and CDR2 are SGHRS and YFSETQ. V was shortened by 0 bases and J by 5 bases, with 8 bases between the two germline ends. The CDR3 spans 14 residues.

The CDR3 DNA is TGTGCCAGCTCACCCGACAGTAATGAAAAACTGTTTTTT. Translated, it gives CASSPDSNEKLFF. V gene TRBV18 combines with J gene TRBJ1-4; perhaps TRBD1 as D (5 bases). Looked up from germline, CDR1 is KGHSH and CDR2 is LQKENI. Trimming left V 3 bases short and J 4 bases short, with 6 bases between. The CDR3 has 13 amino acids.

This chain connects TRBV18 to TRBJ1-1, with 10 bases aligning to TRBD1. Germline V lookup: CDR1 KGHSH, CDR2 LQKENI. V dropped 6 bases and J dropped 5; count of bases not matched to a gene: 6. This CDR3 comprises 14 residues. Here the CDR3 reads CASSLDRGQTEAFF. DNA of the CDR3: TGTGCCAGCTCCCTTGACAGGGGGCAAACTGAAGCTTTCTTT.

The chain links TRBV5-1 to TRBJ2-2; TRBD1 matches at 9 bases. CDR1 SGHRS and CDR2 YFSETQ come from the germline V gene. This CDR3 has 15 amino acids. V gave up 4 bases and J gave up 8 bases; unmatched junction bases: 9. The CDR3 DNA reads as TGCGCCAGCAGCGCCAAACAGGGGGCCGGAGGGGAGCTGTTTTTT. It codes for CASSAKQGAGGELFF.

The chain recombines TRBV5-6 with TRBJ1-2; D perhaps matches TRBD1 (6 bases). The CDR3 runs 12 residues. V lost 5 bases and J 4 bases, leaving 9 bases between the germline ends. Germline V lookup: CDR1 SGHDT, CDR2 YYEEEE. CDR3 DNA: TGTGCCAGCAGGGCCAGGGGCTATGGCTACACCTTC. As protein: CASRARGYGYTF.

The chain couples TRBV9 to TRBJ2-1; 7 nucleotides line up with TRBD1. The CDR3 spans 16 residues. After removal of 0 bases from V and 6 bases from J, the junction contained 9 bases not matched to a gene. Germline lookup yields CDR1 SGDLS and CDR2 YYNGEE. The CDR3 protein is CASSVGGRGRVNEQFF. The CDR3, as DNA: TGTGCCAGCAGCGTAGGGGGTAGGGGGCGGGTCAATGAGCAGTTCTTC.

The chain employs TRBV6-6 and TRBJ2-1, with TRBD1 matching over 7 bases. In germline, CDR1 is MNHNY, CDR2 SVGAGI (reference sequence). The CDR3 runs 16 residues. V was clipped by 6 bases and J by 0 bases; unmatched bases: 8. In DNA, the CDR3 is TGTGCCAGCAGCCGGTCCTGGGACAGCTCCTACAATGAGCAGTTCTTC. This translates into CASSRSWDSSYNEQFF.

The chain employs TRBV6-6 and TRBJ2-2; D gene ambiguous. There are 10 residues in the CDR3. V was clipped by 8 bases and J by 6 bases, with 4 bases between them. The V gene's germline CDR1 is MNHNY and CDR2 SVGAGI (reference sequence). This chain's CDR3 is CASSAGELFF. For the CDR3, the DNA is TGTGCCAGCTCGGCCGGGGAGCTGTTTTTT.

The gene calls are TRBV9 and TRBJ2-7; 14 bases are a match to TRBD2. Germline V gene lookup returns CDR1 SGDLS and CDR2 YYNGEE. The CDR3 contains 17 residues. J lost 3 bases, V lost 2 bases, and 7 bases had no gene match. CDR3 in amino acids: CASSVAGLAGGVYEQYF. CDR3 DNA: TGTGCCAGCAGCGTCGCCGGACTAGCGGGGGGAGTCTACGAGCAGTACTTC.

In nucleotides, the CDR3 is TGTGCCAGCAGCGACACAGGGTTGGGGAGAACTGAAGCTTTCTTT. Protein sequence: CASSDTGLGRTEAFF. The chain has TRBV9 and TRBJ1-1; D might be TRBD1 (6 bases). The length of the CDR3 is 15 residues. V lost 3 bases, J lost 5 bases, and 17 bases lay in between. CDR1 is SGDLS and CDR2 is YYNGEE in the germline V gene.